The 16 T cell receptor beta chains below were found in one sample sequenced in a study of identical twins. TCRdb used MiXCR to reprocess the 5' RACE reads, holding one entry per CDR3 protein. The table has 130,000 to 150,000 distinct CDR3 sequences, around 3.6% seen once; the top ten hold 8.1%. Sequenced sample: memory T cells sorted from blood. Receptor source: a man aged 18-30 years in good health.

Many counts were recorded for this clonotype. This chain connects TRBV12-3 or TRBV12-4 to TRBJ1-1, with 7 bases matching TRBD1. V gave up 7 bases and J gave up 2 bases; unmatched junction bases: 10. This CDR3 spans 15 amino acids. The DNA for the CDR3 is TGTGCCAGCACCGAGACAGGGAGACTCAACACTGAAGCTTTCTTT. Its protein product is CASTETGRLNTEAFF.

This clonotype was observed at least ten times. The V and J genes are TRBV10-3 and TRBJ1-1; D uncertain. Germline V gene lookup returns CDR1 ENHRY and CDR2 SYGVKD. V was cut by 8 bases and J by 1 base, with 11 bases left in between. The CDR3 has 13 amino acids. The CDR3 loop is CAIGGRGNTEAFF. In DNA, the CDR3 is TGTGCCATCGGTGGACGGGGGAACACTGAAGCTTTCTTT.

This clonotype was observed many times. The CDR3 DNA is TGTGCCAGCAGCTTGTCAGGGGACCCCCACAATGAGCAGTTCTTC. The encoded protein is CASSLSGDPHNEQFF. The chain is built from TRBV7-7 and TRBJ2-1; tentative D call: TRBD1 (6 bases). The CDR3 has 15 amino acids. Germline lookup yields CDR1 SSHAT and CDR2 FNYEAQ (reference sequence). V lost 3 bases to trimming and J lost 5 bases, with 14 bases between them.

At least ten counts were recorded for this clonotype. The chain combines TRBV4-3 with TRBJ2-7, with TRBD2 as a possible D gene (6 bases). This CDR3 is built from 13 residues. Germline V lookup: CDR1 LGHNA, CDR2 YSLEER. Between the trimmed V and J ends, which lost 0 bases and 4 bases, there was a span of 7 bases. Here the CDR3 reads CASSQDGGYEQYF. The CDR3 DNA reads TGCGCCAGCAGCCAAGATGGGGGGTACGAGCAGTACTTC.

This clonotype has at least ten counts. The chain is built from TRBV6-4 and TRBJ2-2; D remains ambiguous. Germline V lookup: CDR1 MRHNA, CDR2 SNTAGT. The V end was cut by 3 bases, the J end by 6 bases, with 8 bases between. The CDR3 consists of 13 residues. CDR3 loop: CASSEGNPGELFF. As DNA, the CDR3 is TGTGCCAGCAGTGAGGGAAACCCCGGGGAGCTGTTTTTT.

This clonotype was counted at least ten times. The CDR3 loop reads CASSLEGGRNEQFF. The CDR3 region has the DNA TGCGCCAGCAGCTTGGAGGGGGGGCGGAATGAGCAGTTCTTC. This chain joins TRBV5-1 and TRBJ2-1, with D perhaps matching TRBD2 (7 bases). This CDR3 region has 14 residues. Germline loops: CDR1 SGHRS, CDR2 YFSETQ. V gave up 0 bases and J gave up 7 bases, with 11 bases separating them.

This clonotype has a count of ten or more. This rearrangement joins TRBV20-1 to TRBJ2-7; D unclear. Germline CDR1 and CDR2: DFQATT and SNEGSKA (reference sequence). The CDR3 totals 12 residues. Trimming took 6 bases from V and 5 from J, leaving 14 bases between them. CDR3 sequence (DNA): TGCAGTGCCGCCGACGGCTACAACGAGCAGTACTTC. It specifies CSAADGYNEQYF.

This clonotype was seen ten or more times. The genes are TRBV28 and TRBJ2-5; maybe TRBD1 (6 bases). Per the germline V gene, CDR1 is MDHEN and CDR2 is SYDVKM. CDR3 length equals 15 residues. Trimming took 2 bases from V and 2 from J, leaving 12 bases between them. CDR3 coding DNA: TGTGCCAGCAGTTTAGGGGACATACCTCAAGAGACCCAGTACTTC. Encoded protein: CASSLGDIPQETQYF. Looking up the rest from reference TRBV28 and TRBJ2-5 gives the full variable domain: DVKVTQSSRYLVKRTGEKVFLECVQDMDHENMFWYRQDPGLGLRLIYFSYDVKMKEKGDIPEGYSVSREKKERFSLILESASTNQTSMYLCASSLGDIPQETQYFGPGTRLLVL.

This clonotype was observed at least ten times. The rearrangement links TRBV7-9 to TRBJ2-5; D is unclear. There are 11 residues in the CDR3. Between the trimmed V and J ends, which lost 4 bases and 4 bases, there was a span of 4 bases. Germline V gene data show CDR1 as SEHNR and CDR2 as FQNEAQ (reference sequence). The CDR3 region is CASSSSETQYF. CDR3 DNA: TGTGCCAGCAGCTCCTCAGAGACCCAGTACTTC.

This clonotype was detected ten times or more. The rearrangement joins TRBV29-1 to TRBJ2-3, with 7 nucleotides matching TRBD2. The length of the CDR3 is 12 residues. V gave up 3 bases and J gave up 14 bases; unmatched junction bases: 11. Germline lookup yields CDR1 SQVTM and CDR2 ANQGSEA. The CDR3: CSVERGTGWGYF. The CDR3 DNA reads TGCAGCGTTGAGCGGGGGACTGGGTGGGGGTATTTT.

This clonotype was picked up a small number of times. This chain links TRBV28 with TRBJ2-1; 10 nucleotides align to TRBD2. In germline, CDR1 is MDHEN, CDR2 SYDVKM. The CDR3 is 18 residues long. Unmatched junction bases numbered 18, after V lost 6 bases and J lost 7 bases. CDR3 in amino acids: CASSWQGRVLAGTNEQFF. DNA for the CDR3: TGTGCCAGCAGCTGGCAGGGTCGGGTACTAGCGGGAACTAATGAGCAGTTCTTC.

This clonotype was seen at least ten times. The rearrangement uses TRBV12-3 or TRBV12-4 and TRBJ1-1; 7 bases line up with TRBD1. The CDR3 is 13 residues long. Germline trimming cut 4 bases from V and 1 base from J; bases unmatched to any gene: 0. The CDR3 DNA follows: TGTGCCAGCAGTTGGACAGGGAACACTGAAGCTTTCTTT. Translating gives CASSWTGNTEAFF.

This clonotype was detected many times. The V and J genes are TRBV20-1 and TRBJ2-3; 8 nucleotides agree with TRBD2. J lost 6 bases, V lost 2 bases, and 13 bases had no gene match. Germline CDR1 is DFQATT and CDR2 is SNEGSKA (reference sequence). The length of the CDR3 is 16 residues. CDR3 region: CSARFIPSGSTDTQYF. Here the CDR3 DNA reads TGCAGTGCTAGATTTATCCCGAGCGGGAGTACGGATACGCAGTATTTT.

There are many counts of this clonotype. The CDR3 loop is CASSFQGADTGELFF. CDR3 DNA: TGCGCCAGCAGCTTCCAGGGGGCCGACACCGGGGAGCTGTTTTTT. The V and J genes are TRBV5-1 and TRBJ2-2, with TRBD1 identical over 8 bases. J gave up 3 bases and V 2 bases, and 3 bases lay outside the gene matches. From germline, CDR1 is SGHRS and CDR2 YFSETQ. The CDR3 is made up of 15 amino acids.

This clonotype came up many times. The rearrangement links TRBV20-1 to TRBJ2-5; no clear D gene. In germline, CDR1 is DFQATT, CDR2 SNEGSKA (reference sequence). The CDR3 extends over 12 amino acids. The V end lost 3 bases, the J end lost 2 bases, and 7 bases lay between the germline ends. The CDR3 is CSASRQQETQYF. In DNA, the CDR3 is TGCAGTGCTAGCCGGCAGCAAGAGACCCAGTACTTC.

This clonotype appeared many times. The chain recombines TRBV30 with TRBJ2-1; D ambiguous. CDR1 GTSNPN and CDR2 SVGIG come from the germline V gene (reference sequence). CDR3 length equals 11 residues. Trimming pared 2 bases from V and 8 bases from J, leaving 7 bases between. CDR3 sequence: CAWSSSYEQFF. CDR3 bases: TGTGCCTGGAGTAGCAGCTATGAGCAGTTCTTC.